The following is a T cell receptor beta chain sequence with its context. The antigen it binds to is not known. Base qualities are not at hand, and no much larger clone is one base apart. This sample was taken from a study of blood T cell repertoires in COVID-19 (TCRdb year 2020). Concerning the study at large: Samples from collaborators originated in the United States, Italy and Spain and spanned both the acute and convalescent phases of COVID-19. The samples were drawn from the first 160 participants of the ongoing ImmuneRACE study and from over a thousand subjects provided by 6 global collaborators. The repertoires were made available in a free public database intended to serve as a resource for research on the immune response to SARS-CoV-2. The dataset comprised deeply sampled blood TCRbeta repertoires from subjects exposed to, actively infected with, or recovered from COVID-19. Sample metadata almost always included a de-identified subject ID, COVID-19 status, age in years and sex. The prospective study material was composed of cDNA or gDNA derived from T cells, B-cell-depleted T cells, or PBMCs. Where available, HLA class I and class II types were obtained from metadata supplied by the sample provider rather than from assay-based typing.

What the work shows at the level of the full study, not this receptor alone: The amount of clinical and demographic metadata varied by source and participant and was provided uncurated.

TCRbeta CDR3 regions were amplified from genomic DNA using the immunoSEQ Assay, a bias-controlled multiplex PCR. The original methods were these. The number of nucleated cells in each sample was estimated by amplification of reference gene primers within the assay. Sequence reads were collapsed and filtered to measure the absolute abundance of every unique TCRbeta CDR3 rearrangement. For each sample, productive Simpson clonality was calculated as the square root of Simpson's diversity index over productive rearrangements. Drawn from immuneACCESS, this table holds only the in-frame rearrangements with V and J called that TCRdb kept. Clones are partly lost; checked studies trace under half to an unresolved V gene and leave the rest unexplained. The DNA gave D and trimming, while V, J and clone size come from that table. The sample profile shows fewer than 150,000 clones; around 77% of them were found once. 9.5% to 14% of the sample is held by the ten biggest clonotypes.

Each collaborating institution followed its own protocols to collect whole blood in K2EDTA tubes. For TCRbeta analysis, collaborator samples were shipped as frozen whole blood, as isolated PBMCs, or as DNA extracted from either sample type. V ends up 0 bases short and J 10 bases short, with an unmatched junction base count of 12. CDR1 and CDR2, looked up from the germline V gene, are SGHRS and YFSETQ. Including cysteine and phenylalanine, the CDR3 has 17 amino acids. Only the CDR3 DNA stays, 51 bases, in frame from base 1. Sequenced: peripheral blood. Here the chain combines TRBV5-1 and TRBJ1-6; the central 8 bases match TRBD1. This clonotype was obtained from a human donor in a cohort sampled during active COVID-19. The base sequence is TGCGCCAGCAGCTTGGGGTCCGGAGGACAGGGATACTCACCCCTCCACTTT. Its coded protein is CASSLGSGGQGYSPLHF.